This passage covers 32 T cell receptor beta chains from one sample sequenced in a study of blood T cell repertoires in COVID-19. Libraries were prepared by immunoSEQ multiplex PCR; TCRdb keeps only in-frame clonotypes and omits some of them. Among about 150,000 clones listed, about nine tenths were seen once. Material: peripheral blood. The receptors were sampled from a man aged 50-59 years who had recovered from COVID-19.

Only a few counts were recorded for this clone. The chain employs TRBV6-5 and TRBJ1-1; D is uncertain. Germline CDR1 reads MNHEY; CDR2 reads SVGAGI. CDR3 length: 12 residues. Trimming shortened V by 5 bases and J by 2 bases, and 6 bases separated the two germline ends. Here the CDR3 DNA reads TGTGCCAGCAGTATGGCAAACACTGAAGCTTTCTTT. Amino acid sequence: CASSMANTEAFF.

This chain uses TRBV11-2 with TRBJ1-1; 9 bases agree with TRBD1. The CDR3 loop spans 16 amino acids. J lost 0 bases, V lost 5 bases, and 7 bases had no gene match. Germline V CDR1 and CDR2: SGHAT, FQNNGV. The CDR3 region is CASSLGQGNMNTEAFF. In nucleotides, the CDR3 is TGTGCCAGCAGCCTCGGACAGGGGAACATGAACACTGAAGCTTTCTTT.

This chain joins TRBV6-1 and TRBJ1-1; D is perhaps TRBD1 (6 bases). Per the germline V gene, CDR1 is MNHNS and CDR2 is SASEGT. The CDR3 is 15 residues long. Trimming took 0 bases from V and 4 from J, leaving 12 bases between them. CDR3 DNA: TGTGCCAGCAGTGAAGCCTGGACAGATAGCACTGAAGCTTTCTTT. Protein sequence: CASSEAWTDSTEAFF.

The chain carries TRBV7-9 and TRBJ1-4, with TRBD1 identical over 11 bases. Germline CDR1 and CDR2: SEHNR and FQNEAQ (reference sequence). This CDR3 has 16 residues. V trimming: 5 bases; J trimming: 6 bases; junction bases outside the gene matches: 8. In nucleotides, the CDR3 is TGTGCCAGCAGCACCGGGACAGGGGGTTCGCATGAAAAACTGTTTTTT. This sequence encodes CASSTGTGGSHEKLFF.

This chain joins TRBV18 and TRBJ2-5, with unresolved D. The CDR3 consists of 12 residues. Germline V gives CDR1 KGHSH, CDR2 LQKENI. The ends were cut back, 6 bases at V and 0 bases at J, with 5 bases in the middle. The CDR3 DNA reads as TGTGCCAGCTCGGGCTACCAAGAGACCCAGTACTTC. Its translation: CASSGYQETQYF.

This clone was found once. V is TRBV21-1 and J is TRBJ1-4; the table calls TRBD1, which could not be checked here. TRBV21-1 has pseudogene status. This CDR3 contains 18 residues. CDR3 amino acids: CASSTLLDRVPTNEKLFF. The CDR3 nucleotides read TGTGCCAGCAGCACCCTTCTGGACAGGGTACCAACTAATGAAAAACTGTTTTTT.

The chain is built from TRBV6-5 and TRBJ2-1; TRBD1 might be the D (5 bases). V was cut by 0 bases and J by 2 bases, with 11 bases left in between. CDR3 length equals 16 residues. Germline V gene sequence: CDR1 MNHEY, CDR2 SVGAGI. CDR3 region: CASSYSPGKTYNEQFF. DNA for the CDR3: TGTGCCAGCAGTTACTCGCCAGGGAAAACCTACAATGAGCAGTTCTTC.

In its sample, this clone was seen once. This rearrangement joins TRBV4-3 to TRBJ1-3; tentative D call: TRBD1 (6 bases). Germline CDR1 is LGHNA and CDR2 is YSLEER. The CDR3 consists of 17 residues. V lost 0 bases to trimming and J lost 1 base, with 13 bases between them. The CDR3 reads CASSQEGHRESGNTIYF. For the CDR3, the DNA is TGCGCCAGCAGCCAAGAGGGACATAGGGAGTCTGGAAACACCATATATTTT.

The CDR3 sequence is CASSYTSGSSTDTQYF. The CDR3 bases are TGTGCCAGCAGTTATACTAGCGGGTCGAGCACAGATACGCAGTATTTT. The chain employs TRBV6-2 or TRBV6-3 and TRBJ2-3; 9 bases align to TRBD2. The V segment lost 3 bases and the J segment 0 bases; nucleotides outside the gene matches: 4. The CDR3 is 16 amino acids. CDR1 is MNHEY, CDR2 SVGEGT, per germline.

The V and J genes are TRBV5-1 and TRBJ1-2; tentative D call: TRBD1 (5 bases). V was trimmed by 4 bases and J by 3 bases, leaving 16 bases between them. The CDR3 has 15 amino acids. Germline assignment: CDR1 SGHRS and CDR2 YFSETQ. This CDR3 reads CASSPEGGEDYGYTF. The CDR3 DNA is TGCGCCAGCAGCCCGGAGGGAGGGGAGGACTATGGCTACACCTTC.

The V and J genes are TRBV6-4 and TRBJ2-1, with 11 bases lining up with TRBD2. The CDR3 consists of 15 residues. Germline values: CDR1 MRHNA, CDR2 SNTAGT. V was clipped by 8 bases and J by 2 bases; unmatched bases: 5. The CDR3 nucleotides are TGTGCCAGCTCCTCACTAGCGGGGGCCTACAATGAGCAGTTCTTC. Protein: CASSSLAGAYNEQFF.

J is TRBJ2-7 and V is TRBV7-2; D ambiguous. V was shortened by 0 bases and J by 2 bases, with 8 bases between the two germline ends. This CDR3 spans 14 amino acids. From germline, CDR1 is SGHTA and CDR2 FQGNSA. The CDR3 nucleotides read TGTGCCAGCAGCTTAGCCAGGAATACCTACGAGCAGTACTTC. The encoded protein is CASSLARNTYEQYF.

The chain is built from TRBV6-5 and TRBJ1-5, with 8 bases lining up with TRBD1. The CDR3 sequence is 15 residues long. After removal of 0 bases from V and 4 bases from J, the junction contained 2 bases not matched to a gene. Germline V lookup: CDR1 MNHEY, CDR2 SVGAGI. Here the CDR3 reads CASSYSHRGNQPQHF. The CDR3, as DNA: TGTGCCAGCAGTTACTCCCACAGGGGGAATCAGCCCCAGCATTTT.

Concerning this clone: This specimen includes other DNA sequences encoding the same CDR3. This chain's CDR3 is CASSYSEGTGELFF. CDR3 bases: TGTGCCAGCAGTTACTCTGAGGGTACCGGGGAGCTGTTTTTT. J is TRBJ2-2 and V is TRBV6-5; weak D call: TRBD2 (5 bases). The V end was cut by 0 bases, the J end by 5 bases, with 7 bases between. This CDR3 has 14 amino acids. In germline, CDR1 is MNHEY, CDR2 SVGAGI.

In DNA form, the CDR3 reads TGTGCCAGCAGCTTAGTCGGGGGGTCTGAAGCTTTCTTT. Residues: CASSLVGGSEAFF. The chain carries TRBV11-3 and TRBJ1-1, with a weak D call TRBD1 (5 bases). Per the germline V gene, CDR1 is SGHNT and CDR2 is YENEEA. The CDR3 loop spans 13 amino acids. V was pared by 1 base and J by 6 bases, with 9 bases between.

The chain combines TRBV4-1 with TRBJ2-1; TRBD1 might be the D (6 bases). CDR3 length: 16 residues. Germline V lookup: CDR1 MGHRA, CDR2 YSYEKL. With 1 base removed from V and 7 bases from J, the gap between germline ends came to 17 bases. DNA for the CDR3: TGCGCCAGCAGCCAAGGGACAGAGAAAAGGGGGAATGAGCAGTTCTTC. Amino acids: CASSQGTEKRGNEQFF.

The rearrangement links TRBV11-2 to TRBJ2-4; 7 bases agree with TRBD1. This CDR3 has 19 amino acids. The V gene's germline CDR1 is SGHAT and CDR2 FQNNGV. Trimming at V came to 5 bases and at J to 7 bases, leaving 23 bases not matched to a gene. CDR3 region: CASSTRRGQQNSNSNIQYF. CDR3 DNA sequence: TGTGCCAGCAGCACACGACGGGGACAGCAAAACTCAAATTCGAACATTCAGTACTTC.

V and J are TRBV5-1 and TRBJ2-3; no definite D call. CDR3 size: 14 residues. Germline assignment: CDR1 SGHRS and CDR2 YFSETQ. Trimming shortened V by 4 bases and J by 2 bases, and 11 bases separated the two germline ends. The CDR3 protein is CASSERAHTDTQYF. The DNA of the CDR3 is TGCGCCAGCAGCGAAAGAGCCCACACAGATACGCAGTATTTT. Complete variable domain (other parts from reference TRBV5-1 and TRBJ2-3): KAGVTQTPRYLIKTRGQQVTLSCSPISGHRSVSWYQQTPGQGLQFLFEYFSETQRNKGNFPGRFSGRQFSNSRSEMNVSTLELGDSALYLCASSERAHTDTQYFGPGTRLTVL.

The V and J genes are TRBV7-2 and TRBJ1-2; 7 positions match TRBD1. The CDR3 is 13 residues long. Trimming took 3 bases from V and 5 from J; bases not matched to a gene: 3. The germline V gene has CDR1 SGHTA and CDR2 FQGNSA. The CDR3 bases are TGTGCCAGCAGCTTGACAGGGAGTTATGGCTACACCTTC. Translated, it gives CASSLTGSYGYTF.

This chain uses TRBV3-1 (or the pseudogene TRBV3-2) with TRBJ1-1; no clear D gene. CDR3 length equals 14 residues. The V gene lost 0 bases and the J gene lost 8 bases, with 13 bases spanning the gap. CDR1 LGHDT and CDR2 YNNKEL come from the germline V gene (reference sequence). For the CDR3, the DNA is TGTGCCAGCAGCCAAGAGCAAAGGTGGCGGGAAGCTTTCTTT. This encodes CASSQEQRWREAFF.

The J gene is TRBJ2-2, the V gene TRBV30; tentatively, D is TRBD1 (5 bases). The CDR3 sequence is 14 residues long. Germline V lookup: CDR1 GTSNPN, CDR2 SVGIG (reference sequence). V lost 0 bases to trimming and J lost 3 bases, with 8 bases between them. The CDR3 DNA reads TGTGCCTGGAGTGTACAGGCAGACACCGGGGAGCTGTTTTTT. Residues: CAWSVQADTGELFF.

This chain connects TRBV4-1 to TRBJ2-5, with 8 bases matching TRBD2. The CDR3 consists of 18 residues. Germline V CDR1 and CDR2: MGHRA, YSYEKL. V trimming: 1 base; J trimming: 1 base; junction bases outside the gene matches: 11. The CDR3 protein is CASSQGLAGLLVQETQYF. CDR3 sequence (DNA): TGCGCCAGCAGCCAAGGGCTAGCGGGCCTCTTAGTCCAAGAGACCCAGTACTTC.

CDR3 nucleotides: TGTGCCAGCAGTCAACGGACAGGGGGCTACGAGCAGTACTTC. Protein sequence: CASSQRTGGYEQYF. The genes are TRBV6-5 and TRBJ2-7, with 10 nucleotides matching TRBD1. The CDR3 has 14 amino acids. Losses at the gene ends were 5 bases for V and 3 bases for J; bases not matched to a gene: 4. The germline CDR1 and CDR2 sequences are MNHEY and SVGAGI.

This clone was recorded only once. The V and J genes are TRBV18 and TRBJ2-5; possibly TRBD2 for D (5 bases). V was pared by 4 bases and J by 1 base, with 16 bases between. Germline values: CDR1 KGHSH, CDR2 LQKENI. The CDR3 extends over 16 amino acids. CDR3 coding DNA: TGTGCCAGCTCACAATATCTCCGAGGGTCCCAAGAGACCCAGTACTTC. Residues: CASSQYLRGSQETQYF. Drawing the rest from reference TRBV18 and TRBJ2-5, the complete variable domain is NAGVMQNPRHLVRRRGQEARLRCSPMKGHSHVYWYRQLPEEGLKFMVYLQKENIIDESGMPKERFSAEFPKEGPSILRIQQVVRGDSAAYFCASSQYLRGSQETQYFGPGTRLLVL.

The chain is built from TRBV4-1 and TRBJ2-1; 12 bases are shared with TRBD1. CDR3 length equals 14 residues. Germline V gene lookup returns CDR1 MGHRA and CDR2 YSYEKL. Losses at the gene ends were 3 bases for V and 9 bases for J; bases not matched to a gene: 3. This chain's CDR3 is CASSQGQGASEQFF. CDR3 DNA sequence: TGCGCCAGCAGCCAGGGACAGGGGGCGAGTGAGCAGTTCTTC.

The chain combines TRBV5-4 with TRBJ1-4; 7 nucleotides align to TRBD1. The CDR3 contains 16 residues. The germline gives CDR1 SGHNT, CDR2 YYREEE (reference sequence). With 0 bases clipped from V and 7 bases from J, the junction kept 9 bases outside the gene matches. Written as DNA, the CDR3 is TGTGCCAGCAGCTTGGCACGGAGGGGGCGGGGTGAAAAACTGTTTTTT. This sequence encodes CASSLARRGRGEKLFF.

The chain carries TRBV7-2 and TRBJ1-4; a possible D gene is TRBD1 (6 bases). This CDR3 contains 14 residues. Germline CDR1 is SGHTA and CDR2 is FQGNSA. The V end was cut by 4 bases, the J end by 7 bases, with 13 bases between. CDR3 in DNA: TGTGCCAGCAGCTCCAGACAGGCAGGTGAAAAACTGTTTTTT. It yields the protein CASSSRQAGEKLFF. The full variable domain, completed using reference TRBV7-2 and TRBJ1-4, is GAGVSQSPSNKVTEKGKDVELRCDPISGHTALYWYRQSLGQGLEFLIYFQGNSAPDKSGLPSDRFSAERTGGSVSTLTIQRTQQEDSAVYLCASSSRQAGEKLFFGSGTQLSVL.

This clone was observed a handful of times. The CDR3: CASSFGLAGGLSYEQYF. In nucleotides, the CDR3 is TGCGCCAGCAGCTTCGGTCTAGCGGGGGGGTTATCCTACGAGCAGTACTTC. The gene calls are TRBV5-1 and TRBJ2-7, with 12 bases aligning to TRBD2. CDR1 and CDR2 from the germline V gene are SGHRS and YFSETQ. The CDR3 is 17 amino acids. Germline trimming cut 2 bases from V and 1 base from J; bases unmatched to any gene: 7. The variable domain in full, with the rest retrieved from reference TRBV5-1 and TRBJ2-7, is KAGVTQTPRYLIKTRGQQVTLSCSPISGHRSVSWYQQTPGQGLQFLFEYFSETQRNKGNFPGRFSGRQFSNSRSEMNVSTLELGDSALYLCASSFGLAGGLSYEQYFGPGTRLTVT.

The chain has TRBV5-6 and TRBJ2-7; 7 nucleotides line up with TRBD2. The CDR3 is 13 amino acids. V lost 4 bases and J lost 0; bases outside the gene matches: 1. Germline lookup yields CDR1 SGHDT and CDR2 YYEEEE. CDR3 amino acids: CASSRDYSYEQYF. DNA for the CDR3: TGTGCCAGCAGCCGGGACTACTCCTACGAGCAGTACTTC.

The chain has TRBV5-5 and TRBJ1-6; D may be TRBD1 (5 bases). The CDR3 runs 17 residues. CDR1 and CDR2 from the germline V gene are SGHKS and YYEKEE (reference sequence). Trimming pared 6 bases from V and 0 bases from J, leaving 16 bases between. CDR3 region: CASTIGAESSYNSPLHF. CDR3 coding DNA: TGTGCCAGCACCATAGGGGCAGAGAGCTCCTATAATTCACCCCTCCACTTT.

The chain couples TRBV29-1 to TRBJ1-6, with D hard to call. V lost 6 bases, J lost 8 bases, and 14 bases lay in between. Germline V CDR1 and CDR2: SQVTM, ANQGSEA. CDR3 size: 13 residues. CDR3 sequence reads: CSVQRESDSPLHF. The CDR3 coding sequence is TGCAGCGTCCAGAGGGAGTCAGATTCACCCCTCCACTTT. The full variable domain, its missing parts supplied by reference TRBV29-1 and TRBJ1-6, is SAVISQKPSRDICQRGTSLTIQCQVDSQVTMMFWYRQQPGQSLTLIATANQGSEATYESGFVIDKFPISRPNLTFSTLTVSNMSPEDSSIYLCSVQRESDSPLHFGNGTRLTVT.

This clone was recorded only once. The genes are TRBV28 and TRBJ2-1; 8 nucleotides align to TRBD2. There are 16 residues in the CDR3. Germline CDR1 reads MDHEN; CDR2 reads SYDVKM. The V segment lost 7 bases and the J segment 1 base; nucleotides outside the gene matches: 9. CDR3 protein: CASTGDQRGSYNEQFF. In DNA, the CDR3 is TGTGCCAGCACCGGGGACCAGCGGGGGTCCTACAATGAGCAGTTCTTC.